This passage covers 23 T cell receptor beta chains from one sample sequenced in a study of CD8+CD57+ T cells in acquired aplastic anemia (dated by TCRdb to 2017 to 2018). Patients chosen for sequencing had shown expansion of CD8+CD57+ cells by flow cytometry. Sequencing was performed on an Illumina HiSeq 2000. Genomic DNA was used as template for profiling of TCR beta VDJ combinations and CDR3 sequences. Through fastp at Q25 and MiXCR, TCRdb rebuilt clones from the public reads, retaining in-frame beta chains. Every entry covers one CDR3 protein and lists the most common genes and DNA from its rows. The sample table lists fewer than 200,000 distinct CDR3 sequences, roughly 50% of them with a count of one. The ten largest clones add up to about 1.7% of the sample. The sample was sorted CD4+, CD8+, or CD8+CD57+ T cells (not recorded which) from PBMCs. These receptors were collected from a human donor with aplastic anemia.

This clonotype was seen repeatedly, ten times or more. J is TRBJ2-3 and V is TRBV7-2; D remains unclear. There are 13 residues in the CDR3. V lost 5 bases to trimming and J lost 5 bases, with 11 bases between them. Germline CDR1 is SGHTA and CDR2 is FQGNSA. DNA for the CDR3: TGTGCCAGCAGCGCTGATCATCGAGATACGCAGTATTTT. It yields the protein CASSADHRDTQYF.

About this clonotype itself: Lacking the conserved final phenylalanine or tryptophan, this CDR3 likely reflects a read error. CDR3 nucleotides: TGTGGGGGGGATAGCAATCAGCCCCAGCATCTT. Protein sequence: CGGDSNQPQHL. This chain links TRBV24-1 with TRBJ1-5; D perhaps matches TRBD1 (5 bases). This CDR3 has 11 residues. Germline CDR1 is KGHDR and CDR2 is SFDVKD.

This rearrangement joins TRBV9 to TRBJ1-2, with D perhaps TRBD1 (6 bases). From germline, CDR1 is SGDLS and CDR2 YYNGEE. The CDR3 extends over 15 amino acids. V shed 1 base and J shed 7 bases, with 17 bases lying between them. DNA of the CDR3: TGTGCCAGCAGCGTATCGACAGGCGCTGACTCTGGCTACACCTTC. Amino acid sequence: CASSVSTGADSGYTF.

Concerning this clonotype: A much larger clonotype is one base distant, so this may be a read error. It is likely a read error, because the conserved phenylalanine at the end of the CDR3 is missing. The rearrangement joins TRBV4-1 to TRBJ1-2, with 7 positions matching TRBD1. This CDR3 has 15 amino acids. Germline loops: CDR1 MGHRA, CDR2 YSYEKL. Losses at the gene ends were 1 base for V and 5 bases for J; bases not matched to a gene: 7. This chain's CDR3 is CASSQGPGTAYGYTL. The CDR3 DNA reads TGCGCCAGCAGCCAAGGGCCCGGGACAGCGTATGGCTACACCCTC.

The V call is TRBV12-3 or TRBV12-4, the J call TRBJ2-6; the D is unclear. V was clipped by 2 bases and J by 1 base, with 3 bases between them. The CDR3 consists of 14 residues. The CDR3 coding sequence is TGTGCCAGCAGTTTATTTTCTGGGGCCAACGTCCTGACTTTC. It yields the protein CASSLFSGANVLTF.

The chain combines TRBV14 with TRBJ1-2; D remains unclear. V dropped 1 base and J dropped 8 bases, with 11 bases sitting between them. CDR1 and CDR2 from the germline V gene are SGHDN and FVKESK. The CDR3 totals 13 residues. The CDR3 protein is CASSQGRVGGYTF. The DNA of the CDR3 is TGTGCCAGCAGCCAAGGAAGGGTCGGCGGCTACACCTTC.

The chain employs TRBV24-1 and TRBJ2-2; D tentatively reads TRBD1 or TRBD2 (5 bases each). The germline CDR1 and CDR2 sequences are KGHDR and SFDVKD. V lost 6 bases, J lost 1 base, and 14 bases lay in between. The CDR3 loop spans 16 amino acids. The CDR3, as DNA: TGTGCCACCAGTTCAGGGAGAGGGTTGAACACCGGGGAGCTGTTTTTT. Protein product: CATSSGRGLNTGELFF.

This chain connects TRBV28 to TRBJ1-5; a possible D gene is TRBD1 (5 bases). Trimming took off 5 bases at V and 2 bases at J, with 13 bases between the two ends. CDR1 MDHEN and CDR2 SYDVKM come from the germline V gene. CDR3 size: 15 residues. CDR3 residues: CASSPSGGGNQPQHF. The CDR3 DNA reads as TGTGCCAGCAGTCCTTCCGGGGGTGGCAATCAGCCCCAGCATTTT.

About this clonotype: This may stem from a read error, because a much larger clone lies one nucleotide away. The V call is TRBV12-3 or TRBV12-4, the J call TRBJ2-1; TRBD2 might be the D (5 bases). The V gene lost 5 bases and the J gene lost 3 bases, with 8 bases spanning the gap. The CDR3 runs 13 residues. The CDR3, as DNA: TGTGCCAGCAGTCCTAGCTGCTACAATGAGCAGTTCTTC. Protein: CASSPSCYNEQFF.

To note about this clonotype: At one of its ends the junction is not consistent with the germline gene, which may arise from a read error. This sequence joins TRBV28 and TRBJ2-5; D is possibly TRBD2 (6 bases). This CDR3 spans 15 amino acids. Germline V gene sequence: CDR1 MDHEN, CDR2 SYDVKM. CDR3 coding DNA: TGTGCCAGCAGGCAACCGGGACTGCAACAAGAGGCCCAGTACTTC. This sequence encodes CASRQPGLQQEAQYF.

This clonotype has a handful of counts. The chain employs TRBV29-1 and TRBJ2-3, with 10 nucleotides matching TRBD2. This CDR3 comprises 14 residues. The trim removed 4 bases at V and 0 bases at J, leaving 1 base unmatched. From germline, CDR1 is SQVTM and CDR2 ANQGSEA. CDR3 protein: CSVALAGSTDTQYF. The CDR3 region has the DNA TGCAGCGTTGCACTAGCGGGGAGCACAGATACGCAGTATTTT.

In this sample, this clonotype turned up many times. This chain joins TRBV20-1 and TRBJ1-3; 7 bases are a match to TRBD1. The CDR3 is 13 residues long. V lost 3 bases, J lost 7 bases, and 6 bases stayed unmatched. Germline assignment: CDR1 DFQATT and CDR2 SNEGSKA (reference sequence). The CDR3 nucleotides are TGCAGTGCTAGTGGACAGGCTTCCAACACCATATATTTT. The encoded protein is CSASGQASNTIYF.

This clonotype was detected a few times. A much larger clone differs by one base, so this may be a read error. No conserved phenylalanine or tryptophan is present at the end of the CDR3, so a read error is the likely explanation. The chain has TRBV20-1 and TRBJ1-5; D unresolved. The CDR3 consists of 15 residues. The germline gives CDR1 DFQATT, CDR2 SNEGSKA (reference sequence). Trimming removed 0 bases from V and 3 bases from J, with 12 bases in between. The CDR3 coding sequence is TGCAGTGCTAGAGATAGGAAACAGATCAATCAGCCCCAGCATCTT. Amino acids: CSARDRKQINQPQHL.

This clonotype has ten or more counts. This chain uses TRBV20-1 with TRBJ1-1, with D hard to call. This CDR3 comprises 15 residues. Germline values: CDR1 DFQATT, CDR2 SNEGSKA (reference sequence). Trimming took 8 bases from V and 3 from J, leaving 22 bases between them. DNA for the CDR3: TGCAGTACACTTAATCTGAATCGTACGGACACTGAAGCTTTCTTT. This sequence encodes CSTLNLNRTDTEAFF.

Concerning this clonotype itself: This may arise from a read error, as a much more abundant clone is one base away. The V and J genes are TRBV14 and TRBJ1-3; the D is unclear. CDR1 SGHDN and CDR2 FVKESK come from the germline V gene. The CDR3 is made up of 13 amino acids. V lost 4 bases and J lost 2, with 6 bases in between. CDR3 protein: CASSRYAGNTIYF. The CDR3 DNA reads as TGTGCCAGCAGCCGGTACGCTGGAAACACCATATATTTT.

In its sample, this clonotype was seen many times. The chain combines TRBV5-5 with TRBJ2-3, with 8 bases matching TRBD2. The CDR3 runs 15 residues. Germline V gene sequence: CDR1 SGHKS, CDR2 YYEKEE (reference sequence). V was clipped by 0 bases and J by 6 bases; unmatched bases: 6. CDR3 in amino acids: CASSLAGGLGDTQYF. CDR3 DNA: TGTGCCAGCAGCTTGGCCGGGGGACTAGGTGATACGCAGTATTTT.

Here the CDR3 DNA reads TGCAGCGTTGAGGGAGGGCAGGAATCCTACGAGCAGTACTTC. Its protein product is CSVEGGQESYEQYF. The chain is built from TRBV29-1 and TRBJ2-7, with 7 bases identical to TRBD2. V gave up 3 bases and J gave up 1 base; unmatched junction bases: 6. This CDR3 has 14 amino acids. Per germline, CDR1 SQVTM and CDR2 ANQGSEA.

A word on this clonotype: A much larger clone sits a single nucleotide away, making a read error possible. The J gene is TRBJ1-1, the V gene TRBV9; unclear D gene. From germline, CDR1 is SGDLS and CDR2 YYNGEE. This CDR3 is 14 amino acids long. V was trimmed by 0 bases and J by 6 bases, leaving 12 bases between them. CDR3 nucleotides: TGTGCCAGCAGCGTAGGATCCGGGAGCCCTGAAGCTTTCTTT. Amino acids: CASSVGSGSPEAFF.

This clonotype was found many times. This chain links TRBV19 with TRBJ2-7, with D perhaps given as TRBD1 or TRBD2 (5 bases each). V was pared by 8 bases and J by 3 bases, with 8 bases between. Per the germline V gene, CDR1 is LNHDA and CDR2 is SQIVND (reference sequence). This CDR3 has 11 residues. The CDR3 bases are TGTGCCAGTGGGGACCTCTACGAGCAGTACTTC. This codes for CASGDLYEQYF.

This clonotype was recorded a few times. The J gene is TRBJ2-1, the V gene TRBV7-9, with unresolved D. The germline gives CDR1 SEHNR, CDR2 FQNEAQ (reference sequence). The CDR3 is 12 amino acids. In DNA, the CDR3 is TGTGGGCCCGATCCCACCTACAATGAGCAGTTCTTC. Its translation: CGPDPTYNEQFF.

There are many counts of this clonotype. The chain employs TRBV12-3 or TRBV12-4 and TRBJ1-4; D unclear. Trimming stripped 2 bases from V and 5 bases from J, with 9 bases between. This CDR3 has 14 residues. The chain's CDR3 is CASSLRRGNEKLFF. The DNA for the CDR3 is TGTGCCAGCAGTTTAAGGCGGGGAAATGAAAAACTGTTTTTT.

This clonotype was found many times. The chain links TRBV7-2 to TRBJ2-7; D is unresolved. Per germline, CDR1 SGHTA and CDR2 FQGNSA. V was trimmed by 2 bases and J by 1 base, leaving 6 bases between them. This CDR3 has 13 amino acids. This CDR3 is CASSLSTSYEQYF. In DNA form, the CDR3 reads TGTGCCAGCAGCTTATCTACTTCCTACGAGCAGTACTTC. Full variable domain (missing parts from reference TRBV7-2 and TRBJ2-7): GAGVSQSPSNKVTEKGKDVELRCDPISGHTALYWYRQSLGQGLEFLIYFQGNSAPDKSGLPSDRFSAERTGGSVSTLTIQRTQQEDSAVYLCASSLSTSYEQYFGPGTRLTVT.

There are many counts of this clonotype. CDR3 DNA sequence: TGTGCCACCAGCGGGTACAGGGGACAACCCACCGGGGAGCTGTTTTTT. Translating it yields CATSGYRGQPTGELFF. The V call is TRBV15, the J call TRBJ2-2, with 7 bases fitting TRBD1. The length of the CDR3 is 16 residues. Trimming removed 5 bases from V and 4 bases from J; junction bases left unmatched: 10. Germline V gene data show CDR1 as LNHNV and CDR2 as YYDKDF (reference sequence).